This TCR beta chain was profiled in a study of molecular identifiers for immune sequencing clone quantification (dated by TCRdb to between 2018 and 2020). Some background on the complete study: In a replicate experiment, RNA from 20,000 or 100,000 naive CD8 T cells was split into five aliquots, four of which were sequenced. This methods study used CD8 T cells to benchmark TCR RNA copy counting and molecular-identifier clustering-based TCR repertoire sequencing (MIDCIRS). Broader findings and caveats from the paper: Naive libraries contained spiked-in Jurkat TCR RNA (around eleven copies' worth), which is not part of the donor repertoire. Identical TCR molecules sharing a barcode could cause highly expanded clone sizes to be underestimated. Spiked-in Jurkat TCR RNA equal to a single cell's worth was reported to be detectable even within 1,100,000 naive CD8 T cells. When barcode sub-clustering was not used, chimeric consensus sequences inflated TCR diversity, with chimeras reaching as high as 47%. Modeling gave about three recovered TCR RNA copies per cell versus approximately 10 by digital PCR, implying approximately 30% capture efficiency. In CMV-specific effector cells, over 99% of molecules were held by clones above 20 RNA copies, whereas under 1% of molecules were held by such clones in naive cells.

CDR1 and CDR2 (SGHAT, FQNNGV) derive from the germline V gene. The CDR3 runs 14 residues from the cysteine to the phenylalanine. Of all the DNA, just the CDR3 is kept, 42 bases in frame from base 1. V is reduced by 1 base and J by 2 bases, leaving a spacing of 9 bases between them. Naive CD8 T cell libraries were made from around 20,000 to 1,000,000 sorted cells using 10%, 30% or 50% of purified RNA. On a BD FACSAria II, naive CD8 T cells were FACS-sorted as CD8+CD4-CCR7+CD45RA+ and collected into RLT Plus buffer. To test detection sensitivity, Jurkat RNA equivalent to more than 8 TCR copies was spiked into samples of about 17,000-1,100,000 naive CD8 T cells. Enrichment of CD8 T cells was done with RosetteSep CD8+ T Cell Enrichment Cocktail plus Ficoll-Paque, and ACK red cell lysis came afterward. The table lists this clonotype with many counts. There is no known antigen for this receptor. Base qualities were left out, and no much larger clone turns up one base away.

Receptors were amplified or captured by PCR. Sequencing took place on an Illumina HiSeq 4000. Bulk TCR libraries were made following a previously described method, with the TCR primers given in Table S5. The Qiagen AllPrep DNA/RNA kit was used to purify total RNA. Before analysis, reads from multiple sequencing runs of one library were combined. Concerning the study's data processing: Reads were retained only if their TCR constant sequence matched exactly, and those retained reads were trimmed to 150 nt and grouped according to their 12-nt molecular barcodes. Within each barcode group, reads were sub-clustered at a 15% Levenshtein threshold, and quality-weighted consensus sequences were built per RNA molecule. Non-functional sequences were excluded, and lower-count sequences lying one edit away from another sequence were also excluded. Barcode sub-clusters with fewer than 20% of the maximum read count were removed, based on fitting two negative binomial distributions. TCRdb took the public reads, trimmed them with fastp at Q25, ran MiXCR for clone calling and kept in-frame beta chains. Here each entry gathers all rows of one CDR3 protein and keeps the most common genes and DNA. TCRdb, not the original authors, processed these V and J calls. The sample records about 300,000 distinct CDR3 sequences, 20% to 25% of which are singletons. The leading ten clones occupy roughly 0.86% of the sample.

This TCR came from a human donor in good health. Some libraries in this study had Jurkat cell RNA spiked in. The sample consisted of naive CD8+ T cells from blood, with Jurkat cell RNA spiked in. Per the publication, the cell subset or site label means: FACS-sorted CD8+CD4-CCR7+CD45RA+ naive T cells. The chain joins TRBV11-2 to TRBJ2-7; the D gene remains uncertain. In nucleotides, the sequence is TGTGCCAGCAGCTTAGGGTACAGCGCCTACGAGCAGTACTTC. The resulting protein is CASSLGYSAYEQYF.